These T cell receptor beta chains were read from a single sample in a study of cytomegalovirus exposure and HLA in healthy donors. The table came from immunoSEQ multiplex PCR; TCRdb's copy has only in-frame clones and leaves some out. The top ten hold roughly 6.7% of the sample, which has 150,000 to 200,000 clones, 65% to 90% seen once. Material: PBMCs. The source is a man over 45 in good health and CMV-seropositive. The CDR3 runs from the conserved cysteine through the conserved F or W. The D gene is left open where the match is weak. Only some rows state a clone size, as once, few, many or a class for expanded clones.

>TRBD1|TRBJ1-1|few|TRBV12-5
CASGTLNRGRAFF
TGTGCTAGTGGAACACTTAACAGGGGGCGAGCTTTCTTT
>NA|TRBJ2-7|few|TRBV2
CASSGESYEQYF
TGTGCCAGCAGTGGGGAGAGCTACGAGCAGTACTTC
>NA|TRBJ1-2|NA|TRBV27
CASSLFGADGYTF
TGTGCCAGCAGTTTATTTGGGGCGGATGGCTACACCTTC
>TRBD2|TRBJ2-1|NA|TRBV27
CASSSPTSGSYNEQFF
TGTGCCAGCAGTTCCCCGACTAGCGGATCCTACAATGAGCAGTTCTTC
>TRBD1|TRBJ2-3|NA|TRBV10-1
CASSDRTGDTDTQYF
TGCGCCAGCAGTGATCGGACAGGGGATACGGATACGCAGTATTTT
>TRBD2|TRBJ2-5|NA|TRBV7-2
CASSPRASGHQEETQYF
TGTGCCAGCAGCCCCCGTGCTAGCGGGCACCAAGAAGAGACCCAGTACTTC
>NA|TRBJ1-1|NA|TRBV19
CATMSPGFAEAFF
TGTGCCACCATGAGCCCCGGGTTCGCTGAAGCTTTCTTT
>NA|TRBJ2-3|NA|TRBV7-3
CASSLTGGSTDTQYF
TGTGCCAGCAGCTTAACCGGGGGAAGCACAGATACGCAGTATTTT
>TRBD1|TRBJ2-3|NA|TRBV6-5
CASSWGQGLTDTQYF
TGTGCCAGCAGCTGGGGACAGGGGTTGACAGATACGCAGTATTTT
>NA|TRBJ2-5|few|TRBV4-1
CASSLLTTETQYF
TGCGCCAGCAGCCTCCTGACTACTGAGACCCAGTACTTC
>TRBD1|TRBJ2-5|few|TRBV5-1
CASSSSGGGETQYF
TGCGCCAGCAGCTCATCAGGGGGCGGGGAGACCCAGTACTTC
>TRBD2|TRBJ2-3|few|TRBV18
CASSPPSGVSTDTQYF
TGTGCCAGCTCACCCCCTAGCGGGGTTAGCACAGATACGCAGTATTTT
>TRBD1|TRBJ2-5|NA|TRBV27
CASSFSHRGLWETQYF
TGTGCCAGCAGTTTCTCCCACAGGGGGCTGTGGGAGACCCAGTACTTC
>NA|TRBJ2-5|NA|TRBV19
CASSIQDTETQYF
TGTGCCAGTAGTATACAGGACACAGAGACCCAGTACTTC
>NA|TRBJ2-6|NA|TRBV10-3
CALSLRTVHSSGANVLTF
TGTGCCCTATCACTTCGGACAGTCCATTCCTCTGGGGCCAACGTCCTGACTTTC
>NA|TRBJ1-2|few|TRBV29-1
CSVESNYGYTF
TGCAGCGTTGAAAGCAACTATGGCTACACCTTC
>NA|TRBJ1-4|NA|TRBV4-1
CASSQDRTRGAFNEKLFF
TGCGCCAGCAGCCAAGATAGGACCCGCGGGGCCTTTAATGAAAAACTGTTTTTT
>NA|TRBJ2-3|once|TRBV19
CASSIASGSTDTQYF
TGTGCCAGTAGTATAGCAAGCGGGAGCACAGATACGCAGTATTTT
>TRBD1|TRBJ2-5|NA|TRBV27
CASSSGTVYETQYF
TGTGCCAGCAGTTCGGGGACAGTATACGAGACCCAGTACTTC
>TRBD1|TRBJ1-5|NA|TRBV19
CASSTGQGRRNQPQHF
TGTGCCAGTAGTACCGGACAGGGGCGTCGCAATCAGCCCCAGCATTTT
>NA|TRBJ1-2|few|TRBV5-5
CASSHTGIPYGYTF
TGTGCCAGCAGCCATACAGGGATCCCCTATGGCTACACCTTC
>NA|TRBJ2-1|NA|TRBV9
CASSPGGGTGEFNEQFF
TGTGCCAGCAGCCCAGGGGGGGGGACAGGAGAATTCAATGAGCAGTTCTTC
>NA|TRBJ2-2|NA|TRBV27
CASSHGVTGELFF
TGTGCCAGCAGCCATGGAGTTACCGGGGAGCTGTTTTTT
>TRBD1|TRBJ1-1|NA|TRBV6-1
CASTPLGTVNTEAFF
TGTGCCAGCACCCCCCTGGGGACAGTGAACACTGAAGCTTTCTTT
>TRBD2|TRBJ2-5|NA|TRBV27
CASKWRGGWETQYF
TGTGCCAGCAAATGGCGGGGGGGCTGGGAGACCCAGTACTTC
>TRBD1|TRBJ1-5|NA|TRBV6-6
CASSGTGDRSNQPQHF
TGTGCCAGTTCCGGGACAGGGGATAGGAGCAATCAGCCCCAGCATTTT
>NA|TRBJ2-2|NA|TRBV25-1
CASRKQGTGELFF
TGTGCCAGCAGGAAGCAGGGAACCGGGGAGCTGTTTTTT
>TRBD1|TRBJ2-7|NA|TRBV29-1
CSVGGDRGSYEQYF
TGCAGCGTTGGGGGCGACAGGGGTTCCTACGAGCAGTACTTC
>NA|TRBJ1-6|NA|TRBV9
CASSATEGSPLHF
TGTGCCAGCAGCGCCACAGAGGGTTCACCCCTCCACTTT
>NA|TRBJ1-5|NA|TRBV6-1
CASSERGGQPQHF
TGTGCCAGCAGTGAACGGGGGGGTCAGCCCCAGCATTTT
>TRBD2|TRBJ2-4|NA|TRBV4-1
CASSQGVGEGPKNIQYF
TGCGCCAGCAGCCAAGGAGTGGGGGAGGGCCCCAAAAACATTCAGTACTTC
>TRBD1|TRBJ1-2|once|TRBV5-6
CASSRETGDDGYTF
TGTGCCAGCAGCCGGGAGACAGGGGACGATGGCTACACCTTC
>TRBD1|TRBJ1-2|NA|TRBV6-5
CASRQGSFDGYTF
TGTGCCAGCAGACAGGGGTCTTTCGATGGCTACACCTTC
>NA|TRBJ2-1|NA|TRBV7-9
CASSLGGYRIEQFF
TGTGCCAGCAGCTTAGGGGGCTACCGAATCGAGCAGTTCTTC
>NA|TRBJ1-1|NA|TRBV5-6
CASLRLDVPGTEAFF
TGTGCCAGCCTACGATTGGACGTGCCGGGGACTGAAGCTTTCTTT
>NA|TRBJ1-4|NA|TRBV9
CASSPDINEKLFF
TGTGCCAGCAGCCCGGACATTAATGAAAAACTGTTTTTT
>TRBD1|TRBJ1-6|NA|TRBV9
CASTSVGTGDSPLHF
TGTGCCAGCACTTCCGTTGGGACAGGGGATTCACCCCTCCACTTT
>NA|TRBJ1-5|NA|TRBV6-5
CASYNVNQPQHF
TGTGCCAGTTACAACGTAAATCAGCCCCAGCATTTT
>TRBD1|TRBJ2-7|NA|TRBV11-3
CASSSGQGATYEQYF
TGTGCCAGCAGCTCCGGACAGGGGGCAACCTACGAGCAGTACTTC
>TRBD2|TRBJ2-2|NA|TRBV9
CASSVGGGAGSGELFF
TGTGCCAGCAGCGTAGGCGGGGGGGCCGGAAGCGGGGAGCTGTTTTTT
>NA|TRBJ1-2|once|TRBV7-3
CASSPKGTSNYGYTF
TGTGCCAGCAGTCCAAAAGGGACATCCAACTATGGCTACACCTTC
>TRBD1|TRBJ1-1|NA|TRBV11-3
CASSSWTGNTEAFF
TGTGCCAGCAGCTCTTGGACAGGGAACACTGAAGCTTTCTTT
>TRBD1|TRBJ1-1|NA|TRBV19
CASTMGQGTTEAFF
TGTGCCAGTACTATGGGACAGGGGACGACTGAAGCTTTCTTT
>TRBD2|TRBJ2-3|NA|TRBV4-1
CASSVSGGASTDTQYF
TGCGCCAGCAGCGTCAGCGGGGGGGCTAGCACAGATACGCAGTATTTT
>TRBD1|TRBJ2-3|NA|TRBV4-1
CASSQGTGPEGDTQYF
TGCGCCAGCAGCCAAGGGACAGGGCCCGAGGGGGATACGCAGTATTTT
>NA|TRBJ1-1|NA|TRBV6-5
CASSAGTEAFF
TGTGCCAGCAGTGCCGGGACAGAAGCTTTCTTT
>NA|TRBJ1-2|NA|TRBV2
CASSEAHHSRRNYGYTF
TGTGCCAGCAGTGAAGCGCACCACAGCCGGCGAAACTATGGCTACACCTTC
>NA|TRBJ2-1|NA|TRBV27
CASSLLVTSNEQFF
TGTGCCAGCAGTTTATTGGTGACTAGCAATGAGCAGTTCTTC
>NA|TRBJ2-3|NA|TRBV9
CASSVDGHSTDTQYF
TGTGCCAGCAGCGTGGACGGACATAGCACAGATACGCAGTATTTT
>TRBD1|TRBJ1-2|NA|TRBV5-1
CASSLGVGTGSNYGYTF
TGCGCCAGCAGCTTGGGTGTGGGGACAGGTTCTAACTATGGCTACACCTTC
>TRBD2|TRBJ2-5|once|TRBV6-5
CASKAGASAETQYF
TGTGCCAGCAAGGCGGGAGCTTCCGCGGAGACCCAGTACTTC
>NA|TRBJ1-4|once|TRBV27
CASSLVRGNEKLFF
TGTGCCAGCAGTTTAGTCCGGGGTAATGAAAAACTGTTTTTT
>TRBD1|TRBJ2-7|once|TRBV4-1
CASSQAGQAGEQYF
TGCGCCAGCAGCCAAGCGGGACAGGCTGGGGAGCAGTACTTC
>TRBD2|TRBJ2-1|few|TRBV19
CASSKAGGRNEQFF
TGTGCCAGTAGTAAAGCGGGGGGGCGGAATGAGCAGTTCTTC
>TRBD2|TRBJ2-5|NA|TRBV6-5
CASSTWVGGSETQYF
TGTGCCAGCAGTACATGGGTCGGGGGGTCAGAGACCCAGTACTTC